This T cell receptor beta chain emerged from a study of shared clonotypes between healthy human individuals. Study-wide background: CD8 memory received one plate per donor, CD8 naive two, CD4 memory three and CD4 naive three. Study results and caveats: Some naive CD4 clonotypes, around 4.7%, turned up in common across several donors. Relative to memory subsets, naive subsets generally showed larger estimated richness.

On this clone: The antigen is not known.

V dropped 0 bases and J dropped 3 bases, with 10 bases sitting between them. The CDR3 spans 14 residues. Germline lookup yields CDR1 SGDLS and CDR2 YYNGEE. Method: immunoSEQ multiplex PCR; TCRdb's copy keeps in-frame clones and lacks some. Of more than 1.2 million clones listed, approximately 98.5% are singletons. The source of this sequence is a young man in good health. Sequencing was done on a sample of naive CD4+ T cells sorted from blood. The subset is: CD45RA+ positively selected. The chain has TRBV9 and TRBJ2-7; D call uncertain. The CDR3 coding sequence is TGTGCCAGCAGCGTAGGGGGATTGGGCTACGAGCAGTACTTC. Its translation is CASSVGGLGYEQYF.